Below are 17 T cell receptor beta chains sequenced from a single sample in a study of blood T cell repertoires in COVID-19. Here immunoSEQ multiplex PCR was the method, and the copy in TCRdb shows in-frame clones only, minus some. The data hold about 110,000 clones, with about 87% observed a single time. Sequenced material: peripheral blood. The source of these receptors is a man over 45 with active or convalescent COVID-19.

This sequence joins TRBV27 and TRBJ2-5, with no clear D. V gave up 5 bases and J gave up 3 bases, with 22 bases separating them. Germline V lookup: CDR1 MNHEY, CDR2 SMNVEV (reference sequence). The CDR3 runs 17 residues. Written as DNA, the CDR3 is TGTGCCAGCAGTACCGACCGATCCACAGACAATAAAGAGACCCAGTACTTC. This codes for CASSTDRSTDNKETQYF.

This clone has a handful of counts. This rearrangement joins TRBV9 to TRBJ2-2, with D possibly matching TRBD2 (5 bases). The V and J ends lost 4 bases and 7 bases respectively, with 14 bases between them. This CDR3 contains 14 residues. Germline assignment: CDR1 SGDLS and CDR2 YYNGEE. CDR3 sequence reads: CASSSRPEGGELFF. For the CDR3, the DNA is TGTGCCAGCAGCTCCCGACCCGAGGGCGGGGAGCTGTTTTTT. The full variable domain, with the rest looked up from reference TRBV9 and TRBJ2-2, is DSGVTQTPKHLITATGQRVTLRCSPRSGDLSVYWYQQSLDQGLQFLIQYYNGEERAKGNILERFSAQQFPDLHSELNLSSLELGDSALYFCASSSRPEGGELFFGEGSRLTVL.

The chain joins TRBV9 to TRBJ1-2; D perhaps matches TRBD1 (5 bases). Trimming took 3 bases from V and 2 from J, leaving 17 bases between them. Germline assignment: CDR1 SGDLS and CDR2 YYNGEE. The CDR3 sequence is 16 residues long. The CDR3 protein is CASSDGGVRGNYGYTF. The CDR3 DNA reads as TGTGCCAGCAGCGACGGGGGAGTCAGAGGGAACTATGGCTACACCTTC. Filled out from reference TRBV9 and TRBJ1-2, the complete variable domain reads DSGVTQTPKHLITATGQRVTLRCSPRSGDLSVYWYQQSLDQGLQFLIQYYNGEERAKGNILERFSAQQFPDLHSELNLSSLELGDSALYFCASSDGGVRGNYGYTFGSGTRLTVV.

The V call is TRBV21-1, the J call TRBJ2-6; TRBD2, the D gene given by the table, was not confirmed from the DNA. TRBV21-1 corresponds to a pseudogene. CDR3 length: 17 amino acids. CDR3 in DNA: TGTGCCAGCAGCATTAGAGGTGGTCGCTCTGGGGCCAACGTCCTGACTTTC. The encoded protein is CASSIRGGRSGANVLTF.

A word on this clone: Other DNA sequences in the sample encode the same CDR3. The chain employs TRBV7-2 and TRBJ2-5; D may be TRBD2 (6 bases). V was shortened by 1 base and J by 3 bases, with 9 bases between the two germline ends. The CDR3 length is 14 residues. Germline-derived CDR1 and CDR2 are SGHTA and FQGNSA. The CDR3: CASSLGLAEETQYF. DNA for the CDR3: TGTGCCAGCAGCTTAGGGTTAGCGGAAGAGACCCAGTACTTC.

The chain's CDR3 is CASSLDAGVHNEQFF. Here the CDR3 DNA reads TGTGCCAGCAGCTTAGACGCGGGAGTCCACAATGAGCAGTTCTTC. The J gene is TRBJ2-1, the V gene TRBV7-2; 7 bases match TRBD2. Germline loops: CDR1 SGHTA, CDR2 FQGNSA. J was trimmed by 5 bases and V by 1 base; bases with no gene match: 5. The CDR3 has 15 residues.

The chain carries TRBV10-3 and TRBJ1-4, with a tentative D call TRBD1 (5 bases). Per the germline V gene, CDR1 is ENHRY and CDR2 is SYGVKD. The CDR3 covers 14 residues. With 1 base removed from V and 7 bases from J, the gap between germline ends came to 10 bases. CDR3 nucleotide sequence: TGTGCCATCAGTGAGTTGGGGCCCGCTGAAAAACTGTTTTTT. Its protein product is CAISELGPAEKLFF.

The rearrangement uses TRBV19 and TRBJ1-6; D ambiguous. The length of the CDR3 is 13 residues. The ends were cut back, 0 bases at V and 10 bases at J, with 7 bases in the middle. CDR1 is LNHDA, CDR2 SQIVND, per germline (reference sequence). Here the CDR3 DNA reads TGTGCCAGTAGTATAGATCTGGAGTCACCCCTCCACTTT. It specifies CASSIDLESPLHF.

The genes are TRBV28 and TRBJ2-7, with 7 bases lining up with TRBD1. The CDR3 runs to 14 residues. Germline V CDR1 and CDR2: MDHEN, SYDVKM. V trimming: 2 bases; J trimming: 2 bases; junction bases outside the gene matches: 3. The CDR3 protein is CASSLRDSTYEQYF. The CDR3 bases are TGTGCCAGCAGTTTACGGGACAGTACCTACGAGCAGTACTTC. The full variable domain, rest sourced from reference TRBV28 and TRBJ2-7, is DVKVTQSSRYLVKRTGEKVFLECVQDMDHENMFWYRQDPGLGLRLIYFSYDVKMKEKGDIPEGYSVSREKKERFSLILESASTNQTSMYLCASSLRDSTYEQYFGPGTRLTVT.

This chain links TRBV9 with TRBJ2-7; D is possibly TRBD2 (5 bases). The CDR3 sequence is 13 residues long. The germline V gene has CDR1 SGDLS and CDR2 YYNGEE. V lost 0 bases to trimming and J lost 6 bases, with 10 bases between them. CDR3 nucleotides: TGTGCCAGCAGCGTAGCTAGTGAGGGCGAGCAGTACTTC. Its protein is CASSVASEGEQYF.

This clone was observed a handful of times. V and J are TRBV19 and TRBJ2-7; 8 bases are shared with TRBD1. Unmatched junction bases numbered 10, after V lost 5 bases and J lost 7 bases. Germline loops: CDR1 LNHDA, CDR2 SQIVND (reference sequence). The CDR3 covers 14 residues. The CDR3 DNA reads TGTGCCAGTAGTGGGCAGGGGGCGAGTTATGAGCAGTACTTC. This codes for CASSGQGASYEQYF.

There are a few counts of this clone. The CDR3 nucleotides are TGCAGCGTTGAAGAAGAGCTGGGGACAGGGGGCTATGGCTACACCTTC. Its protein product is CSVEEELGTGGYGYTF. The chain is built from TRBV29-1 and TRBJ1-2; 11 bases match TRBD1. The CDR3 runs 16 residues. Trimming cost V 0 bases and J 4 bases; bases outside gene matches: 7. Germline V CDR1 and CDR2: SQVTM, ANQGSEA.

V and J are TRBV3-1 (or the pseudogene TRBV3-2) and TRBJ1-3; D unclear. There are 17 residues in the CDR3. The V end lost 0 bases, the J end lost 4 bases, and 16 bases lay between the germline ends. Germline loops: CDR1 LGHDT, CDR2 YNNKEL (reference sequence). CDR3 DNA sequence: TGTGCCAGCAGCCAAGATAGGCAAGACTTGGCCGGAAACACCATATATTTT. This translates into CASSQDRQDLAGNTIYF.

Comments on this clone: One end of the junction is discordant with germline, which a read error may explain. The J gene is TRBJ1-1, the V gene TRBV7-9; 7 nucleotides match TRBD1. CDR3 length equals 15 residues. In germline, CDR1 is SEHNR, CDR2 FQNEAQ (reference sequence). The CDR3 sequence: CASSQPDRENAEAFF. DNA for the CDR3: TGTGCCAGCAGCCAGCCTGACAGGGAGAACGCTGAAGCTTTCTTT.

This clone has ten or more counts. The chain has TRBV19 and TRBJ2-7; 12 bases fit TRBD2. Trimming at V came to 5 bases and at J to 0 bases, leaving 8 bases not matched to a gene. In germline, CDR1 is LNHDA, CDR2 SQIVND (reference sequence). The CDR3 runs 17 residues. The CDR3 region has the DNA TGTGCCAGTAGTTCGAGGACTAGCGGGACGAGCTCCTACGAGCAGTACTTC. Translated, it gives CASSSRTSGTSSYEQYF.

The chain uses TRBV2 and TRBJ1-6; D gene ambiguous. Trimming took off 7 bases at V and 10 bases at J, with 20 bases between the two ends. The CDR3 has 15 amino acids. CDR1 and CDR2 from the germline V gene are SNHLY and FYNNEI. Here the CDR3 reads CASTYLGHIGSPLHF. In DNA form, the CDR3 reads TGTGCCAGCACGTATCTGGGCCATATAGGATCACCCCTCCACTTT.

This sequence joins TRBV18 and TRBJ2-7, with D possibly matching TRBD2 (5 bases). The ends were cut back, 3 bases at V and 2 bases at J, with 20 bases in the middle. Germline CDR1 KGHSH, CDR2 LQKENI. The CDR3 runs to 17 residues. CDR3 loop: CASSPIWTSRATYEQYF. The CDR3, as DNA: TGTGCCAGCTCACCCATCTGGACTTCTCGGGCGACCTACGAGCAGTACTTC.